Below are 32 T cell receptor beta chains sequenced from a single sample in a study of CD8+ T cells in alopecia areata. Noted treatment: oral pan-JAK inhibitor, 5-10 mg twice daily. Sequencing templates came from extracted RNA that was reverse transcribed into cDNA. TCRdb's copy holds only in-frame clones and misses some; the assay was immunoSEQ multiplex PCR. The data contain fewer than 250,000 clones, around three fifths of them seen just once; the ten biggest clones take up 1%. The source was CD4+ T cells sorted from blood, collected at week 24, from a patient treated with tofacitinib. The receptors were sampled from a human donor with alopecia areata.

The chain carries TRBV30 and TRBJ1-1; D not resolved. V lost 2 bases to trimming and J lost 6 bases, with 7 bases between them. The CDR3 runs to 11 residues. Per germline, CDR1 GTSNPN and CDR2 SVGIG (reference sequence). The CDR3 DNA reads TGTGCCTGGAGTAGGGCGGCTGAAGCTTTCTTT. Protein product: CAWSRAAEAFF. Filled out from reference TRBV30 and TRBJ1-1, the complete variable domain reads SQTIHQWPATLVQPVGSPLSLECTVEGTSNPNLYWYRQAAGRGLQLLFYSVGIGQISSEVPQNLSASRPQDRQFILSSKKLLLSDSGFYLCAWSRAAEAFFGQGTRLTVV.

V gene TRBV29-1 combines with J gene TRBJ2-3; 9 bases match TRBD1. The V and J ends lost 6 bases and 1 base, in that order; junction bases with no gene match: 11. In germline, CDR1 is SQVTM, CDR2 ANQGSEA. The CDR3 extends over 16 amino acids. In DNA form, the CDR3 reads TGCAGCGTCTGTCGGGACAGGGAGCGCGGCACAGATACGCAGTATTTT. It is translated as CSVCRDRERGTDTQYF.

The V call is TRBV30, the J call TRBJ1-2, with 7 bases identical to TRBD1. The J segment lost 1 base and the V segment lost 4 bases, leaving 6 bases of the junction unmatched. Germline-derived CDR1 and CDR2 are GTSNPN and SVGIG (reference sequence). The CDR3 covers 14 residues. The CDR3 nucleotides are TGTGCCTGGAAGGAGACAGGGTTTAACTATGGCTACACCTTC. It is translated as CAWKETGFNYGYTF.

A few counts support this clone. The chain carries TRBV29-1 and TRBJ1-2, with a possible D match to TRBD1 (6 bases). Germline-derived CDR1 and CDR2 are SQVTM and ANQGSEA. Trimming stripped 7 bases from V and 4 bases from J, with 19 bases between. The CDR3 covers 14 residues. CDR3 in amino acids: CSALRAGQTYGYTF. The CDR3 DNA is TGCAGCGCCCTCCGGGCCGGACAGACCTATGGCTACACCTTC. The full variable domain, in which reference TRBV29-1 and TRBJ1-2 provide the parts outside the CDR3, is SAVISQKPSRDICQRGTSLTIQCQVDSQVTMMFWYRQQPGQSLTLIATANQGSEATYESGFVIDKFPISRPNLTFSTLTVSNMSPEDSSIYLCSALRAGQTYGYTFGSGTRLTVV.

The rearrangement links TRBV7-2 to TRBJ1-2; D perhaps matches TRBD1 (5 bases). Germline V CDR1 and CDR2: SGHTA, FQGNSA. Trimming removed 10 bases from V and 0 bases from J, with 12 bases in between. The CDR3 spans 13 residues. The DNA of the CDR3 is TGTGCCACCCGACAGAAGTCTAACTATGGCTACACCTTC. It encodes CATRQKSNYGYTF.

The rearrangement uses TRBV29-1 and TRBJ2-7; 9 bases fit TRBD1. V dropped 7 bases and J dropped 6; count of bases not matched to a gene: 10. This CDR3 contains 13 residues. Looked up from germline, CDR1 is SQVTM and CDR2 is ANQGSEA. CDR3 region: CSAARDRVTEQYF. The CDR3 nucleotides read TGCAGCGCCGCCCGGGACAGGGTTACCGAGCAGTACTTC.

This chain connects TRBV2 to TRBJ1-2; tentative D call: TRBD1 (5 bases). V gave up 4 bases and J gave up 8 bases, with 20 bases separating them. The CDR3 is made up of 15 amino acids. In germline, CDR1 is SNHLY, CDR2 FYNNEI. The CDR3 bases are TGTGCCAGCAGTGCCCCGGGACCCCCGGCGGGCGGCTACACCTTC. It encodes CASSAPGPPAGGYTF. The full variable domain, with the rest looked up from reference TRBV2 and TRBJ1-2, is EPEVTQTPSHQVTQMGQEVILRCVPISNHLYFYWYRQILGQKVEFLVSFYNNEISEKSEIFDDQFSVERPDGSNFTLKIRSTKLEDSAMYFCASSAPGPPAGGYTFGSGTRLTVV.

This clone occurred once. The J gene is TRBJ2-3, the V gene TRBV5-1; D is unresolved. V lost 7 bases and J lost 2, with 17 bases in between. The CDR3 loop spans 15 amino acids. The germline V gene encodes CDR1 SGHRS and CDR2 YFSETQ. In DNA form, the CDR3 reads TGCGCCAGCGACGCTACGCCGGACGCCACAGATACGCAGTATTTT. Its protein is CASDATPDATDTQYF.

The chain has TRBV5-1 and TRBJ1-6; D is uncertain. CDR3 length equals 15 residues. Germline CDR1 reads SGHRS; CDR2 reads YFSETQ. Trimming cost V 3 bases and J 4 bases, with 11 bases left between them. CDR3 loop: CASSYSGRYNSPLHF. CDR3 nucleotide sequence: TGCGCCAGCAGCTATTCCGGACGGTATAATTCACCCCTCCACTTT.

This clone was observed a handful of times. The gene calls are TRBV11-3 and TRBJ1-1, with D tentatively TRBD1 (5 bases). The CDR3 has 16 residues. Germline CDR1 and CDR2: SGHNT and YENEEA. Between the trimmed V and J ends, which lost 0 bases and 7 bases, there was a span of 18 bases. DNA for the CDR3: TGTGCCAGCAGCTTAGACGGTAGGGGAGGACGTGATGAAGCTTTCTTT. Translating it yields CASSLDGRGGRDEAFF.

The chain has TRBV11-2 and TRBJ1-2, with D hard to call. The CDR3 consists of 14 residues. V gave up 5 bases and J gave up 3 bases, with 13 bases separating them. Germline CDR1 reads SGHAT; CDR2 reads FQNNGV. The CDR3 coding sequence is TGTGCCAGCAGCACGTACAGCCCTGACTATGGCTACACCTTC. It codes for CASSTYSPDYGYTF. Full variable domain (remainder filled in from reference TRBV11-2 and TRBJ1-2): EAGVAQSPRYKIIEKRQSVAFWCNPISGHATLYWYQQILGQGPKLLIQFQNNGVVDDSQLPKDRFSAERLKGVDSTLKIQPAKLEDSAVYLCASSTYSPDYGYTFGSGTRLTVV.

The chain joins TRBV29-1 to TRBJ2-5, with a weak D call TRBD2 (5 bases). Germline V gene data show CDR1 as SQVTM and CDR2 as ANQGSEA. V lost 5 bases and J lost 5, with 15 bases in between. This CDR3 spans 13 amino acids. CDR3 DNA: TGCAGCGTTAGGAGGAGACTCGGGGAGACCCAGTACTTC. As protein: CSVRRRLGETQYF. Variable domain in full (rest from reference TRBV29-1 and TRBJ2-5): SAVISQKPSRDICQRGTSLTIQCQVDSQVTMMFWYRQQPGQSLTLIATANQGSEATYESGFVIDKFPISRPNLTFSTLTVSNMSPEDSSIYLCSVRRRLGETQYFGPGTRLLVL.

Here the CDR3 DNA reads TGCGCCAGCAGCCAAACCCCCCCGCCCAAGACGAGGAACACTGAAGCTTTCTTT. Its translation: CASSQTPPPKTRNTEAFF. This chain uses TRBV4-1 with TRBJ1-1; D call uncertain. Per the germline V gene, CDR1 is MGHRA and CDR2 is YSYEKL. CDR3 length: 18 residues. V lost 2 bases, J lost 1 base, and 20 bases lay in between.

V is TRBV29-1 and J is TRBJ2-3; D may correspond to TRBD1 or TRBD2 (5 bases each). Germline loops: CDR1 SQVTM, CDR2 ANQGSEA. The CDR3 length is 16 residues. With 3 bases removed from V and 4 bases from J, the gap between germline ends came to 20 bases. CDR3 nucleotides: TGCAGCGTTGACGGATCTCGGGCAGGGAGCCCAGATACGCAGTATTTT. It yields the protein CSVDGSRAGSPDTQYF.

Written as DNA, the CDR3 is TGTGCCAGCAGTCCCTCGACAGGGCACACAGATACGCAGTATTTT. This codes for CASSPSTGHTDTQYF. The chain employs TRBV6-5 and TRBJ2-3; TRBD1 matches 7 bases. Per germline, CDR1 MNHEY and CDR2 SVGAGI. This CDR3 contains 15 residues. Trimming took 5 bases from V and 2 from J; bases not matched to a gene: 7.

This chain connects TRBV4-1 to TRBJ2-3; D is ambiguous. This CDR3 has 14 amino acids. With 0 bases removed from V and 0 bases from J, the gap between germline ends came to 4 bases. In germline, CDR1 is MGHRA, CDR2 YSYEKL. CDR3 in DNA: TGCGCCAGCAGCCAAGAAGGCAGCACAGATACGCAGTATTTT. Translation: CASSQEGSTDTQYF.

With regard to this clone: This specimen includes other DNA sequences encoding the same CDR3. The chain employs TRBV5-1 and TRBJ2-3, with unresolved D. V was shortened by 0 bases and J by 5 bases, with 1 base between the two germline ends. Germline lookup yields CDR1 SGHRS and CDR2 YFSETQ. CDR3 size: 11 residues. The CDR3 sequence is CASSLEDTQYF. CDR3 DNA sequence: TGCGCCAGCAGCTTGGAAGATACGCAGTATTTT. The full variable domain, completed using reference TRBV5-1 and TRBJ2-3, is KAGVTQTPRYLIKTRGQQVTLSCSPISGHRSVSWYQQTPGQGLQFLFEYFSETQRNKGNFPGRFSGRQFSNSRSEMNVSTLELGDSALYLCASSLEDTQYFGPGTRLTVL.

This clone was detected only a few times. J is TRBJ1-2 and V is TRBV30; the D gene is possibly TRBD1 (5 bases). V lost 0 bases and J lost 8, with 10 bases in between. Germline values: CDR1 GTSNPN, CDR2 SVGIG (reference sequence). The CDR3 is made up of 12 amino acids. The CDR3 here is CAWSVRGEGYTF. CDR3 DNA sequence: TGTGCCTGGAGTGTACGAGGGGAAGGCTACACCTTC.

This clone came up a few times. The V and J genes are TRBV6-5 and TRBJ1-1; TRBD1 aligns across 8 bases. The CDR3 is 14 amino acids. The germline V gene has CDR1 MNHEY and CDR2 SVGAGI. Germline trimming cut 4 bases from V and 1 base from J; bases unmatched to any gene: 2. The CDR3 here is CASSFGQGNTEAFF. DNA of the CDR3: TGTGCCAGCAGTTTCGGACAGGGGAACACTGAAGCTTTCTTT.

This chain joins TRBV18 and TRBJ2-3; D is unresolved. V gave up 3 bases and J gave up 4 bases, with 11 bases separating them. Germline loops: CDR1 KGHSH, CDR2 LQKENI. The CDR3 spans 14 residues. The CDR3 coding sequence is TGTGCCAGCTCACCCCTCCCTGGGGCAGATACGCAGTATTTT. Its translation: CASSPLPGADTQYF.

The V and J genes are TRBV7-6 and TRBJ2-4; tentatively, D is TRBD1 (5 bases). The CDR3 sequence is 15 residues long. V was shortened by 0 bases and J by 7 bases, with 13 bases between the two germline ends. The germline V gene encodes CDR1 SGHVS and CDR2 FNYEAQ. This CDR3 is CASSLAPGSRNIQYF. The CDR3 DNA is TGTGCCAGCAGCTTAGCCCCAGGGTCCCGTAACATTCAGTACTTC. Looking up the rest from reference TRBV7-6 and TRBJ2-4 gives the full variable domain: GAGVSQSPRYKVTKRGQDVALRCDPISGHVSLYWYRQALGQGPEFLTYFNYEAQQDKSGLPNDRFSAERPEGSISTLTIQRTEQRDSAMYRCASSLAPGSRNIQYFGAGTRLSVL.

V gene TRBV27 combines with J gene TRBJ1-6, with TRBD1 as a possible D gene (6 bases). Germline assignment: CDR1 MNHEY and CDR2 SMNVEV (reference sequence). The CDR3 length is 14 residues. The germline V and J ends were trimmed by 3 bases and 8 bases, with 11 bases remaining between them. CDR3 region: CASSFLPGDSPLHF. The DNA of the CDR3 is TGTGCCAGCAGTTTTCTACCAGGGGATTCACCCCTCCACTTT.

The chain employs TRBV28 and TRBJ2-6; 7 nucleotides align to TRBD1. This CDR3 is 15 amino acids long. Losses at the gene ends were 6 bases for V and 6 bases for J; bases not matched to a gene: 8. Germline values: CDR1 MDHEN, CDR2 SYDVKM. The CDR3 sequence: CASRVGQITANVLTF. CDR3 nucleotide sequence: TGTGCCAGCAGGGTGGGACAGATCACGGCCAACGTCCTGACTTTC.

The chain uses TRBV2 and TRBJ2-3; the D is unclear. The CDR3 totals 16 residues. V was cut by 2 bases and J by 3 bases, with 15 bases left in between. CDR1 SNHLY and CDR2 FYNNEI come from the germline V gene. The CDR3 spells CASSETIPLMTDTQYF. The CDR3 DNA reads as TGTGCCAGCAGTGAAACGATCCCCCTGATGACAGATACGCAGTATTTT.

In this sample, this clone turned up a few times. This rearrangement joins TRBV7-3 to TRBJ1-1, with D unclear. There are 14 residues in the CDR3. Germline CDR1 SGHTA, CDR2 FQGTGA. V lost 0 bases to trimming and J lost 0 bases, with 5 bases between them. CDR3 protein: CASSLTRVNTEAFF. The CDR3 DNA sequence: TGTGCCAGCAGCTTAACGAGGGTGAACACTGAAGCTTTCTTT. The full variable domain, with the rest looked up from reference TRBV7-3 and TRBJ1-1, is GAGVSQTPSNKVTEKGKYVELRCDPISGHTALYWYRQSLGQGPEFLIYFQGTGAADDSGLPNDRFFAVRPEGSVSTLKIQRTERGDSAVYLCASSLTRVNTEAFFGQGTRLTVV.

J is TRBJ2-5 and V is TRBV4-3; TRBD1 or TRBD2 may be the D gene (5 bases each). The CDR3 is 13 amino acids. Trimming took off 4 bases at V and 1 base at J, with 7 bases between the two ends. Germline V gives CDR1 LGHNA, CDR2 YSLEER. The CDR3 DNA sequence: TGCGCCAGCAGCCCGGGGCCCCAAGAGACCCAGTACTTC. As protein: CASSPGPQETQYF.

This clone was picked up one time. The chain carries TRBV27 and TRBJ1-6; D call uncertain. The V gene's germline CDR1 is MNHEY and CDR2 SMNVEV (reference sequence). The V and J ends lost 1 base and 14 bases respectively, with 15 bases between them. This CDR3 comprises 14 residues. Here the CDR3 DNA reads TGTGCCAGCAGTTTATTGGGAGGAACCGATACCCTCCACTTT. This encodes CASSLLGGTDTLHF.

This rearrangement joins TRBV30 to TRBJ1-1, with TRBD1 matching over 8 bases. CDR1 is GTSNPN and CDR2 is SVGIG in the germline V gene (reference sequence). The V gene end was trimmed by 4 bases and the J gene end by 10 bases; junction bases not matched to a gene: 8. The CDR3 sequence is 12 residues long. As DNA, the CDR3 is TGTGCCTGGACTCCGACAGGGGCGATAGCTTTCTTT. Amino acid sequence: CAWTPTGAIAFF.

This sequence joins TRBV7-2 and TRBJ1-1; D unresolved. V was pared by 0 bases and J by 1 base, with 12 bases between. The CDR3 is 16 amino acids. In germline, CDR1 is SGHTA, CDR2 FQGNSA. DNA of the CDR3: TGTGCCAGCAGCTTAGCCAGTAGGGTGCGGAACACTGAAGCTTTCTTT. Amino acids: CASSLASRVRNTEAFF.

This clone occurred a few times. This chain connects TRBV27 to TRBJ1-4, with D uncertain. CDR1 and CDR2 (germline): MNHEY, SMNVEV (reference sequence). This CDR3 contains 13 residues. The V end lost 9 bases, the J end lost 4 bases, and 12 bases lay between the germline ends. In DNA form, the CDR3 reads TGTGCCAGTGGCCCGGTCAATAATGAAAAACTGTTTTTT. Protein sequence: CASGPVNNEKLFF. The full variable domain, in which reference TRBV27 and TRBJ1-4 provide the parts outside the CDR3, is EAQVTQNPRYLITVTGKKLTVTCSQNMNHEYMSWYRQDPGLGLRQIYYSMNVEVTDKGDVPEGYKVSRKEKRNFPLILESPSPNQTSLYFCASGPVNNEKLFFGSGTQLSVL.

This chain uses TRBV7-3 with TRBJ2-6; D call uncertain. Trimming shortened V by 5 bases and J by 0 bases, and 8 bases separated the two germline ends. Per germline, CDR1 SGHTA and CDR2 FQGTGA. The CDR3 is made up of 15 amino acids. Written as DNA, the CDR3 is TGTGCCAGCAGCGCCAGTGTCTCTGGGGCCAACGTCCTGACTTTC. Amino acids: CASSASVSGANVLTF.

In DNA, the CDR3 is TGTGCCAGCAGTGACAGCTCCTATAATTCACCCCTCCACTTT. It is translated as CASSDSSYNSPLHF. The rearrangement uses TRBV6-1 and TRBJ1-6; D is uncertain. In germline, CDR1 is MNHNS, CDR2 SASEGT. The CDR3 has 14 residues. V lost 3 bases and J 0 bases, leaving 3 bases between the germline ends.